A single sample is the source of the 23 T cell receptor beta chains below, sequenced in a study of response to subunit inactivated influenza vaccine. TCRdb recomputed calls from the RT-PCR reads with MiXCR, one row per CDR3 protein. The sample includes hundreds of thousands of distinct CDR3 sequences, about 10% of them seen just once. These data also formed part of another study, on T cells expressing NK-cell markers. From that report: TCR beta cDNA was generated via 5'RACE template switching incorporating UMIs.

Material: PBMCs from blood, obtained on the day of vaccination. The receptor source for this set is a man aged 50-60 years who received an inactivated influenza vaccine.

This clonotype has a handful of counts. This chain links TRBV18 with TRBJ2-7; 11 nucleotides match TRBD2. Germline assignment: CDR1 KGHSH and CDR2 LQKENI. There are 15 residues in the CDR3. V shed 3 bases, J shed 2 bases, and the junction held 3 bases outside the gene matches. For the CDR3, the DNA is TGTGCCAGCTCACCCGGGACTAGCGGTCCCTACGAGCAGTACTTC. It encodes CASSPGTSGPYEQYF.

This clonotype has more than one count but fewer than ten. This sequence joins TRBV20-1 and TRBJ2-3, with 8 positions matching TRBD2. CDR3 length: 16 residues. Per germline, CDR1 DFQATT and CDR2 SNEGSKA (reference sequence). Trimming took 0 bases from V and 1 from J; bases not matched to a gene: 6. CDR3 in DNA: TGCAGTGCTAGAGACCTACTAGCGGTCCGCACAGATACGCAGTATTTT. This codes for CSARDLLAVRTDTQYF.

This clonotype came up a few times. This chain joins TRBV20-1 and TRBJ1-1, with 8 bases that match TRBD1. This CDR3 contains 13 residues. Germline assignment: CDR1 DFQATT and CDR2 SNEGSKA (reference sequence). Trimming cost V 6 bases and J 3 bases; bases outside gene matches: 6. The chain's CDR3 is CSAYSGGHTEAFF. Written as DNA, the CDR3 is TGCAGTGCATACTCAGGGGGCCACACTGAAGCTTTCTTT.

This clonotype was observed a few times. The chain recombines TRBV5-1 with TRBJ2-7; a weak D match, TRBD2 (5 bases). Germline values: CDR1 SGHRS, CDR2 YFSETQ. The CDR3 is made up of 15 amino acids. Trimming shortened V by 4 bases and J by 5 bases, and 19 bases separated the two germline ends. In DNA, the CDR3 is TGCGCCAGCAGCCCCCTTGTGGGAGCGAGAAACGAGCAGTACTTC. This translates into CASSPLVGARNEQYF.

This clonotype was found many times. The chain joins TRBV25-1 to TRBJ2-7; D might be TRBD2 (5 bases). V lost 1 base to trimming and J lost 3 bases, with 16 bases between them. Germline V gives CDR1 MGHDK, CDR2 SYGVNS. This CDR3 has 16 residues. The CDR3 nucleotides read TGTGCCAGCAGTGAATTCCACCTTGGAGGAAACTACGAGCAGTACTTC. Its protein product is CASSEFHLGGNYEQYF.

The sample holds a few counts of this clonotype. The CDR3: CSASSVASTGELFF. As DNA, the CDR3 is TGCAGTGCTTCCTCCGTAGCAAGCACCGGGGAGCTGTTTTTT. The chain couples TRBV20-1 to TRBJ2-2; no definite D call. With 5 bases removed from V and 4 bases from J, the gap between germline ends came to 14 bases. The CDR3 length is 14 residues. Germline CDR1 is DFQATT and CDR2 is SNEGSKA (reference sequence).

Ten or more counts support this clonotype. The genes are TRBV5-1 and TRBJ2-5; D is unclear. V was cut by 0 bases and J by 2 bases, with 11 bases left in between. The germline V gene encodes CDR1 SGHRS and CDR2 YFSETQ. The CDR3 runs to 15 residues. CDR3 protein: CASSLGTLRQETQYF. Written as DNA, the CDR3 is TGCGCCAGCAGCTTGGGGACGCTCCGACAAGAGACCCAGTACTTC.

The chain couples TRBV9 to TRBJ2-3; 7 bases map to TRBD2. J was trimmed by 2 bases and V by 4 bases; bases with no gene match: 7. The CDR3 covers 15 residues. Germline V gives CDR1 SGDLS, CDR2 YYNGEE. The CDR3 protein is CASSPPGTITDTQYF. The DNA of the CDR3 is TGTGCCAGCAGCCCCCCCGGGACTATCACAGATACGCAGTATTTT.

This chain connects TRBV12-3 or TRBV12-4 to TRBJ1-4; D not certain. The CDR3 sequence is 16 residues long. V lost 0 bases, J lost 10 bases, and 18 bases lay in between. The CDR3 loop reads CASSLAMRARGAKLFF. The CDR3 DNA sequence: TGTGCCAGCAGTTTAGCGATGAGGGCGCGGGGTGCAAAACTGTTTTTT.

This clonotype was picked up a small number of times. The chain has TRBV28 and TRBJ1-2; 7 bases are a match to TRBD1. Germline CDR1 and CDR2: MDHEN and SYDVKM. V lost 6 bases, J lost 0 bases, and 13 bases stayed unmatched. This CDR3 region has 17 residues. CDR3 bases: TGTGCCAGCAGCCTAGGGACAGAACCCGTGACTAACTATGGCTACACCTTC. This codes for CASSLGTEPVTNYGYTF.

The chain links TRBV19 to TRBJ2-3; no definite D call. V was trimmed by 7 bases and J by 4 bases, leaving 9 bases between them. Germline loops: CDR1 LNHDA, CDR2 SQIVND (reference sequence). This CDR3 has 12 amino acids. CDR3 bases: TGTGCCAGTACCTCGCGCCCAGATACGCAGTATTTT. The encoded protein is CASTSRPDTQYF. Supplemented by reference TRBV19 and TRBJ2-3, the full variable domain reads DGGITQSPKYLFRKEGQNVTLSCEQNLNHDAMYWYRQDPGQGLRLIYYSQIVNDFQKGDIAEGYSVSREKKESFPLTVTSAQKNPTAFYLCASTSRPDTQYFGPGTRLTVL.

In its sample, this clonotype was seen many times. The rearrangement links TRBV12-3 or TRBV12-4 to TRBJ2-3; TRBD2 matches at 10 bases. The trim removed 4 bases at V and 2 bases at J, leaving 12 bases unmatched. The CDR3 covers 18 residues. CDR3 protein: CASSSPGLAEKSTDTQYF. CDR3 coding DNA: TGTGCCAGCAGTTCTCCCGGACTAGCGGAAAAATCCACAGATACGCAGTATTTT.

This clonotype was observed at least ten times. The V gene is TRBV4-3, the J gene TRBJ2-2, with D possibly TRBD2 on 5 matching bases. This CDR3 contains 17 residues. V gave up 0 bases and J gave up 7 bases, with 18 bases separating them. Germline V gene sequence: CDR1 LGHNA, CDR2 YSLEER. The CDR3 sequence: CASSQDTYGNGIGELFF. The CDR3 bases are TGCGCCAGCAGCCAAGACACTTACGGGAATGGCATCGGGGAGCTGTTTTTT.

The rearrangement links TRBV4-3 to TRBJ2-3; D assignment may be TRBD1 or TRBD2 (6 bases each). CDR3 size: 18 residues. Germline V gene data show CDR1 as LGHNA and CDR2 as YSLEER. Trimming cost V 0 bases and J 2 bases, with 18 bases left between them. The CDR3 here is CASSQEGGTSYFTDTQYF. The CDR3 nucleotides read TGCGCCAGCAGCCAAGAAGGGGGGACCTCTTACTTCACAGATACGCAGTATTTT.

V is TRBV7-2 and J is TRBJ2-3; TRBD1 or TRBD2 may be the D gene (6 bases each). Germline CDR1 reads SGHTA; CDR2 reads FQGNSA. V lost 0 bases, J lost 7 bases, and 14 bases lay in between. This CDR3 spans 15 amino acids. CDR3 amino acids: CASSLAGGHQNTQYF. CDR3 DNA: TGTGCCAGCAGCTTAGCGGGGGGACATCAAAATACGCAGTATTTT.

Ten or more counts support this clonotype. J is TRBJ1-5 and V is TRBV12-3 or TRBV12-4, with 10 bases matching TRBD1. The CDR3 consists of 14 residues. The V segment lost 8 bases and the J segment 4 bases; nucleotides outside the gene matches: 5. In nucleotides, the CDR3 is TGTGCCAGCGCGGGACAGGGGAGGAATCAGCCCCAGCATTTT. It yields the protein CASAGQGRNQPQHF.

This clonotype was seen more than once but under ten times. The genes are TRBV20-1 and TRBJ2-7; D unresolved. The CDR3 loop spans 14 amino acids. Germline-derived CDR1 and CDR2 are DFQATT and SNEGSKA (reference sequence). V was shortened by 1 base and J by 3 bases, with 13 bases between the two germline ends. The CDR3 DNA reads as TGCAGTGCTAGAGTTTCCATGAACTACTACGAGCAGTACTTC. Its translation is CSARVSMNYYEQYF.

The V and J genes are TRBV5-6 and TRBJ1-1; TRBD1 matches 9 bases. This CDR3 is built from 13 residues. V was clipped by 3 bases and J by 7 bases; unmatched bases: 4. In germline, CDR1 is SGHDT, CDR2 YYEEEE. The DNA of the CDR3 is TGTGCCAGCAGCTGGACAGGGGCAAGTGAAGCTTTCTTT. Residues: CASSWTGASEAFF.

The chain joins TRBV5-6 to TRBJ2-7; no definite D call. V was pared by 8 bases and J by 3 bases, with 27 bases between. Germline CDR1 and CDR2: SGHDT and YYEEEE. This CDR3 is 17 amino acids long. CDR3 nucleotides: TGTGCCAGGGGCCCCGGGCTCCTCTGGGGTTCCATCTACGAGCAGTACTTC. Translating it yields CARGPGLLWGSIYEQYF. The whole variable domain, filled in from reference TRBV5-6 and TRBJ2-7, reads DAGVTQSPTHLIKTRGQQVTLRCSPKSGHDTVSWYQQALGQGPQFIFQYYEEEERQRGNFPDRFSGHQFPNYSSELNVNALLLGDSALYLCARGPGLLWGSIYEQYFGPGTRLTVT.

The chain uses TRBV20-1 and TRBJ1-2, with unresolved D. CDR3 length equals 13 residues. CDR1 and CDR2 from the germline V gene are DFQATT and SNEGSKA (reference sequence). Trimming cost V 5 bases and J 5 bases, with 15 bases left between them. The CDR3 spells CSASVRDQYGYTF. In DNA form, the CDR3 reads TGCAGTGCTTCAGTCCGAGACCAGTATGGCTACACCTTC.

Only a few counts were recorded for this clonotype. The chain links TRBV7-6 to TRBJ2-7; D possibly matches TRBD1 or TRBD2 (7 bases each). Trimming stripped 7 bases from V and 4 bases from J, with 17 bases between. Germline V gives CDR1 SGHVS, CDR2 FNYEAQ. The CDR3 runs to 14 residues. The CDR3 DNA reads TGTGCCAGCACCCCAGGGGGGGGCTTTTACGAGCAGTACTTC. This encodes CASTPGGGFYEQYF.

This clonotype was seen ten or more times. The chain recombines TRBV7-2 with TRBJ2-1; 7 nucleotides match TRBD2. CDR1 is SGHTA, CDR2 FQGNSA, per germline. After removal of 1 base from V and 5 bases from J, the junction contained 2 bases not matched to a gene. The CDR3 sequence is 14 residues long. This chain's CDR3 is CASSLGDYNNEQFF. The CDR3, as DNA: TGTGCCAGCAGCTTAGGGGACTATAACAATGAGCAGTTCTTC.

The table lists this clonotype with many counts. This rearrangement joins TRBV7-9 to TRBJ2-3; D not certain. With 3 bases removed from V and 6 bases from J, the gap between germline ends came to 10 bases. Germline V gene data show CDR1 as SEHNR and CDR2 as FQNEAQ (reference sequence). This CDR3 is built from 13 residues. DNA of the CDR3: TGTGCCAGCAGCTTCCGTCGTGATGATACGCAGTATTTT. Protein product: CASSFRRDDTQYF.